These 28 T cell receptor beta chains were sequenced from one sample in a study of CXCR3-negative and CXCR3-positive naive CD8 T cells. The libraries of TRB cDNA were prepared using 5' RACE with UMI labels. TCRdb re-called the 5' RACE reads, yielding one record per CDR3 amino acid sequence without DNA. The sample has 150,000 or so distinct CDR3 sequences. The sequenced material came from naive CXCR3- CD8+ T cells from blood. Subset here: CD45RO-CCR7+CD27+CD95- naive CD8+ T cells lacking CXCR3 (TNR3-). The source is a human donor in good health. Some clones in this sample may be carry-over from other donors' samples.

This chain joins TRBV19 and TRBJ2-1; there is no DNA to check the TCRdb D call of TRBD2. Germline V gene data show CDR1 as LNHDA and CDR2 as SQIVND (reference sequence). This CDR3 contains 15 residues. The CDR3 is CASSTRAWGGGEQFF.

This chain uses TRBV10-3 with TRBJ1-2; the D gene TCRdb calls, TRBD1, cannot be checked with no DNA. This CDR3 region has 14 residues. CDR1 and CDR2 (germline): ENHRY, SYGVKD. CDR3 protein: CAISGAGGHYGYTF.

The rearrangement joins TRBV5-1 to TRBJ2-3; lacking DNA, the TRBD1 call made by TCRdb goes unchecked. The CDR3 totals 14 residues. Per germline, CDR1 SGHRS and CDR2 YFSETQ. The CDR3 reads CASSLTERADTQYF.

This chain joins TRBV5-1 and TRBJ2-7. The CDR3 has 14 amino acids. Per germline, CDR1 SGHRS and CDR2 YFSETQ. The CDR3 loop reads CASSLDTGPCEQYF.

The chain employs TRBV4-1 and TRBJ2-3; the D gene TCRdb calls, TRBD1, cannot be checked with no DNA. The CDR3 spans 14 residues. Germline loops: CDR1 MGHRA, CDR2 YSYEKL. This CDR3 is CASSQETGTDTQYF.

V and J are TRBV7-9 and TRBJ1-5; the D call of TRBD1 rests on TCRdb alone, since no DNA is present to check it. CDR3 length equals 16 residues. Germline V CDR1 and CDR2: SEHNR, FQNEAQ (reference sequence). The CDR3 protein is CATNNGTGDSNQPQHF.

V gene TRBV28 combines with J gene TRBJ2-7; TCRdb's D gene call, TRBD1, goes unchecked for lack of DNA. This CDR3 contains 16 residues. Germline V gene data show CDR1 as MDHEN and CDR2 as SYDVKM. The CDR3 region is CASRSDGTVSSYEQYF. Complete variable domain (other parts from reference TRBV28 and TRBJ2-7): DVKVTQSSRYLVKRTGEKVFLECVQDMDHENMFWYRQDPGLGLRLIYFSYDVKMKEKGDIPEGYSVSREKKERFSLILESASTNQTSMYLCASRSDGTVSSYEQYFGPGTRLTVT.

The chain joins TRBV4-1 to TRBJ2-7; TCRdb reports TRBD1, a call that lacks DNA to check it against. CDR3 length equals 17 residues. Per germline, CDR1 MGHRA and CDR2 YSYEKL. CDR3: CASSQERNRGPTYEQYF.

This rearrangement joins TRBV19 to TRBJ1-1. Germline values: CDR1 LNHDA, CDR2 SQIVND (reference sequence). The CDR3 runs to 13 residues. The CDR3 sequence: CASSPMANTEAFF.

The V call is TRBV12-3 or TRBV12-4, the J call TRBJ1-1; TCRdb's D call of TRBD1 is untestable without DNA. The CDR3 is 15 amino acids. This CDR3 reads CASSPIRDRDTEAFF.

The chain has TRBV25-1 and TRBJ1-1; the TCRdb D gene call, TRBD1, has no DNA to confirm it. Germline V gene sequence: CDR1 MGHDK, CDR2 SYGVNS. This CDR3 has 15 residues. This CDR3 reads CASSSRTGVNTEAFF.

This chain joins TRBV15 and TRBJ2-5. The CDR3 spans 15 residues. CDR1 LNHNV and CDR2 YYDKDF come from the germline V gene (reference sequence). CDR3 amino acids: CATSRDLGAEETQYF.

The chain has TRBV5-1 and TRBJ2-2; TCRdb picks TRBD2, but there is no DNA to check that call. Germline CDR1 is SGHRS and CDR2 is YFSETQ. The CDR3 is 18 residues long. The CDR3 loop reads CASSPMLAGGPNTGELFF.

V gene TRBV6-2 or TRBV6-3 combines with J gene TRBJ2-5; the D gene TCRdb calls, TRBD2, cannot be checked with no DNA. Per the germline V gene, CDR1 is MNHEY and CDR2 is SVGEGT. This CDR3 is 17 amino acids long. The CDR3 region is CASSKGLAGGPAETQYF.

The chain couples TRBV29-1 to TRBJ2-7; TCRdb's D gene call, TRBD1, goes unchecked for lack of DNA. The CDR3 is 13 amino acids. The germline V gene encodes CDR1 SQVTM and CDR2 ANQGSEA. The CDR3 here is CSAELPGEYEQYF.

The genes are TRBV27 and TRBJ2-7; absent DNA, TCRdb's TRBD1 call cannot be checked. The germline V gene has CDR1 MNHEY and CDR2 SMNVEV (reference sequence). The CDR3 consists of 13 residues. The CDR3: CASSRDRGLEQYF.

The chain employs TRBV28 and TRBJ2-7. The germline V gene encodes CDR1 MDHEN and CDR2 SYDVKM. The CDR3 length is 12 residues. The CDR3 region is CASSLSRMEQYF.

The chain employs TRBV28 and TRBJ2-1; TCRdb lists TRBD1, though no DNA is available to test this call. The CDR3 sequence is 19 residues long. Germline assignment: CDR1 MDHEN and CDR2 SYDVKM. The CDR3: CASSHDRGPTASSYNEQFF. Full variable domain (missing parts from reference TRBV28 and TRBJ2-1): DVKVTQSSRYLVKRTGEKVFLECVQDMDHENMFWYRQDPGLGLRLIYFSYDVKMKEKGDIPEGYSVSREKKERFSLILESASTNQTSMYLCASSHDRGPTASSYNEQFFGPGTRLTVL.

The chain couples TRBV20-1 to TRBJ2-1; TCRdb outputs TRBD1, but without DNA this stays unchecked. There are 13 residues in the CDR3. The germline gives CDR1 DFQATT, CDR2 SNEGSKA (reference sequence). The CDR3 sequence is CSAPLAGLNEQFF.

The CDR3 protein is CSAETANYEQYF. This chain links TRBV29-1 with TRBJ2-7. Germline lookup yields CDR1 SQVTM and CDR2 ANQGSEA. This CDR3 is 12 amino acids long.

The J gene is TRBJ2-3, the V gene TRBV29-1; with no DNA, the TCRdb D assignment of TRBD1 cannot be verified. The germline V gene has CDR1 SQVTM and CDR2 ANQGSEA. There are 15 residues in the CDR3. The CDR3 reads CSVGPGKTSTDTQYF.

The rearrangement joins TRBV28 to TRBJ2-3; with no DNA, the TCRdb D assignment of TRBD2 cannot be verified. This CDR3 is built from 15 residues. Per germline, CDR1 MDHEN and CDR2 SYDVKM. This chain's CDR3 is CASSFRREATDTQYF.

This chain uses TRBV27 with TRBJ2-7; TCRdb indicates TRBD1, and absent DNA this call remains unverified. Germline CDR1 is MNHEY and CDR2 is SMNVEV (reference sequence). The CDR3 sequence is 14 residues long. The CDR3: CASSLHTGGYEQYF.

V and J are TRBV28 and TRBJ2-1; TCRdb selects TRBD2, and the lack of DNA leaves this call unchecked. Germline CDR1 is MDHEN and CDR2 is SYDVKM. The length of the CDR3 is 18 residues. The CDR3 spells CASKSTVAGGPWFNEQFF.

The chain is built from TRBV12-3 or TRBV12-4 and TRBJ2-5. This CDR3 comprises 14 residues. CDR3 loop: CASSLMELQETQYF.

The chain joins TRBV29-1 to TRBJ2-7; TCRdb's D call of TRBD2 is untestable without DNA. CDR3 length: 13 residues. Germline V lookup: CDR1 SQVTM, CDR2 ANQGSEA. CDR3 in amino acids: CSVEQGPAYEQYF.

The CDR3 loop is CASSQLAGEGYEQYF. The chain joins TRBV4-2 to TRBJ2-7; TCRdb picks TRBD2, but there is no DNA to check that call. Germline CDR1 reads LGHNA; CDR2 reads YNFKEQ. CDR3 length equals 15 residues.

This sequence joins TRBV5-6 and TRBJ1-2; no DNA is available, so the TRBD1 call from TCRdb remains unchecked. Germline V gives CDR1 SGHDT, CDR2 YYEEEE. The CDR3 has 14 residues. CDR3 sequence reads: CASSSTGATYGYTF.